This T cell receptor (beta chain) was identified during a study of shared clonotypes between healthy human individuals. Germline loops: CDR1 MNHNY, CDR2 SVGAGI (reference sequence). This CDR3 contains 15 residues. Losses at the gene ends were 4 bases for V and 4 bases for J; bases not matched to a gene: 6. The data were produced by immunoSEQ multiplex PCR, yet TCRdb's version contains in-frame clones alone and is incomplete. In the table there are over a million clones, about 98.5% of which are singletons. This sequence originates from a young man in good health. The material sequenced was naive CD4+ T cells sorted from blood. Described subset: CD45RA+ positively selected. This chain connects TRBV6-6 to TRBJ2-1; TRBD2 aligns across 8 bases. The CDR3 DNA reads as TGTGCCAGCAGTTTGTCGACTAGCGCTTACAATGAGCAGTTCTTC. This codes for CASSLSTSAYNEQFF.